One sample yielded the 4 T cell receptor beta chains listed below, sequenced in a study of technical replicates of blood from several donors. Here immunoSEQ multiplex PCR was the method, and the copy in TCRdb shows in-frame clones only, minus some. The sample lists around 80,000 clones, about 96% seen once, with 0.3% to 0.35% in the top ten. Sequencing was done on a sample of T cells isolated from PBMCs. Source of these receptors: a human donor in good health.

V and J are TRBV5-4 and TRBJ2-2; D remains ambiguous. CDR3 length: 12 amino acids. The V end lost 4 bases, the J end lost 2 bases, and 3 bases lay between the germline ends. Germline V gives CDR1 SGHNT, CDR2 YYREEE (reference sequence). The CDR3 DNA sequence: TGTGCCAGCAGCCAAAACACCGGGGAGCTGTTTTTT. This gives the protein CASSQNTGELFF.

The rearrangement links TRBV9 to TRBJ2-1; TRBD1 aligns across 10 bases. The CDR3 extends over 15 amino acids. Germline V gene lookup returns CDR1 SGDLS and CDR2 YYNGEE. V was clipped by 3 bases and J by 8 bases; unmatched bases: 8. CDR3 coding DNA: TGTGCCAGCAGCGCACCGGGACAGGGGCACCATGAGCAGTTCTTC. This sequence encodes CASSAPGQGHHEQFF.

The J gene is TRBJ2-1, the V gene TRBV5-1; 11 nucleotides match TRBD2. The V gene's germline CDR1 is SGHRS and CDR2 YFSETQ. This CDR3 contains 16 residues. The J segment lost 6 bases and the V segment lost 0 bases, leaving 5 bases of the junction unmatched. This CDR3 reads CASSLGGTSGSNEQFF. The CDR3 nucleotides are TGCGCCAGCAGCTTGGGTGGTACTAGCGGGAGCAATGAGCAGTTCTTC.

For the CDR3, the DNA is TGTGCCAGCAGCTTAGCGGACAGGTCCTATGGCTACACCTTC. Translating gives CASSLADRSYGYTF. The V and J genes are TRBV7-9 and TRBJ1-2; TRBD1 agrees at 7 bases. V trimming: 0 bases; J trimming: 4 bases; junction bases outside the gene matches: 2. Germline CDR1 is SEHNR and CDR2 is FQNEAQ (reference sequence). The CDR3 extends over 14 amino acids. Looking up the rest from reference TRBV7-9 and TRBJ1-2 gives the full variable domain: DTGVSQNPRHKITKRGQNVTFRCDPISEHNRLYWYRQTLGQGPEFLTYFQNEAQLEKSRLLSDRFSAERPKGSFSTLEIQRTEQGDSAMYLCASSLADRSYGYTFGSGTRLTVV.